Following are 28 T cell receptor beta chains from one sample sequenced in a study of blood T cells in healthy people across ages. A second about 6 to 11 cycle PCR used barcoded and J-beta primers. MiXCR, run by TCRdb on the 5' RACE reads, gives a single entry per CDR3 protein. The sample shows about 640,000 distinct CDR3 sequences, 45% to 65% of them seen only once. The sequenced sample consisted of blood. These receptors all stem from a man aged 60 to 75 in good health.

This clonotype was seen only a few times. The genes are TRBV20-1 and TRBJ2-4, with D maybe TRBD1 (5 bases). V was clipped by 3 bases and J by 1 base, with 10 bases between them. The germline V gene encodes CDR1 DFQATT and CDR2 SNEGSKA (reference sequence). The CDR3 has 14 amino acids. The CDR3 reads CSASTAGAKNIQYF. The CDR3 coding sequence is TGCAGTGCTAGTACCGCAGGGGCCAAAAACATTCAGTACTTC.

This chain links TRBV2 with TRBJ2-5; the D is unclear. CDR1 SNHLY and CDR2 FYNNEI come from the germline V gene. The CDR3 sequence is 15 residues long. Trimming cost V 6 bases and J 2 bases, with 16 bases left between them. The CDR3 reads CASRPPYGQQETQYF. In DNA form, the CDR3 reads TGTGCCAGCAGGCCCCCTTACGGCCAGCAAGAGACCCAGTACTTC.

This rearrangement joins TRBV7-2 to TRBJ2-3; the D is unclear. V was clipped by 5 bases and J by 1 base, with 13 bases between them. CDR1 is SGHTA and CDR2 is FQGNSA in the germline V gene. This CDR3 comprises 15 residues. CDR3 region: CASSLGFVGTDTQYF. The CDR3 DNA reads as TGTGCCAGCAGCCTAGGGTTTGTGGGCACAGATACGCAGTATTTT.

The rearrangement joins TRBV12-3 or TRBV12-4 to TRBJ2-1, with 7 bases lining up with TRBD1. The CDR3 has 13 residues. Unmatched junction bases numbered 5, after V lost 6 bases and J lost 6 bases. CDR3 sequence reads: CASRSGQINEQFF. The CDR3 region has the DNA TGTGCCAGCAGGTCGGGACAGATCAATGAGCAGTTCTTC.

Here the CDR3 reads CASSPGTGWGYTF. The CDR3 DNA sequence: TGTGCCAGCAGCCCCGGGACAGGGTGGGGCTACACCTTC. V is TRBV6-6 and J is TRBJ1-2, with TRBD1 matching 9 bases. This CDR3 region has 13 residues. V lost 6 bases and J lost 8; bases outside the gene matches: 7. CDR1 and CDR2 (germline): MNHNY, SVGAGI (reference sequence).

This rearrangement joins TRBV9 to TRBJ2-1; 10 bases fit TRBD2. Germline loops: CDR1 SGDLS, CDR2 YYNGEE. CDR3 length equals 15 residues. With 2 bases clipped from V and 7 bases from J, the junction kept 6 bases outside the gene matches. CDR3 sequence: CASSVGAGGLNEQFF. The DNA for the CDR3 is TGTGCCAGCAGCGTTGGAGCGGGGGGGCTAAATGAGCAGTTCTTC.

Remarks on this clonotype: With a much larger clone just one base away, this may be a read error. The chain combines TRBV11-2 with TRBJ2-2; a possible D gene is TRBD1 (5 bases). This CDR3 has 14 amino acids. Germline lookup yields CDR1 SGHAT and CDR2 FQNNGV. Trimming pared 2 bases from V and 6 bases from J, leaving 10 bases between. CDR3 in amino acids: CASSLMAGSGELFF. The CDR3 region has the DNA TGTGCCAGCAGCTTAATGGCAGGGTCCGGGGAGCTGTTTTTT. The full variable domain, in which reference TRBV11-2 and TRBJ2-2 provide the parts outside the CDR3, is EAGVAQSPRYKIIEKRQSVAFWCNPISGHATLYWYQQILGQGPKLLIQFQNNGVVDDSQLPKDRFSAERLKGVDSTLKIQPAKLEDSAVYLCASSLMAGSGELFFGEGSRLTVL.

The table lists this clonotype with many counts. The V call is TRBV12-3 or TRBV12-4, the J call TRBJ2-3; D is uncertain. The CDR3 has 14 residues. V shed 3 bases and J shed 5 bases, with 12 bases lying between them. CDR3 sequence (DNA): TGTGCCAGCAGTTTTGGGGTGAGAGGAGATACGCAGTATTTT. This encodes CASSFGVRGDTQYF.

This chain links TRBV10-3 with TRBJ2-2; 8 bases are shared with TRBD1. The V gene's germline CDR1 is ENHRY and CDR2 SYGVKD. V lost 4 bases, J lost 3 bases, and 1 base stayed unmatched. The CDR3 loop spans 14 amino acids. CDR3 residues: CAISVQGDTGELFF. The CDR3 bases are TGTGCCATCAGTGTACAGGGGGACACCGGGGAGCTGTTTTTT.

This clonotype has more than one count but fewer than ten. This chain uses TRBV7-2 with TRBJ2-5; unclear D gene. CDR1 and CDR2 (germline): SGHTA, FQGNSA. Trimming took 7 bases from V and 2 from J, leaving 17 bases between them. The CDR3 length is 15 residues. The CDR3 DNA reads TGTGCCAGCACCTTGGATCACGGAAGACAAGAGACCCAGTACTTC. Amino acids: CASTLDHGRQETQYF.

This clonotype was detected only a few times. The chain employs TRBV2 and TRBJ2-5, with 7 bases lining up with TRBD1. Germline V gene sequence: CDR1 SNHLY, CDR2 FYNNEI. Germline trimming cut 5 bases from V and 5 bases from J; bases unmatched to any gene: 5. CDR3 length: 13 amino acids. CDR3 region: CASSNRGGETQYF. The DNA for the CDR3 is TGTGCCAGCAGTAACAGGGGCGGGGAGACCCAGTACTTC. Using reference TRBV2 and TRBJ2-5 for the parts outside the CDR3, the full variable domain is EPEVTQTPSHQVTQMGQEVILRCVPISNHLYFYWYRQILGQKVEFLVSFYNNEISEKSEIFDDQFSVERPDGSNFTLKIRSTKLEDSAMYFCASSNRGGETQYFGPGTRLLVL.

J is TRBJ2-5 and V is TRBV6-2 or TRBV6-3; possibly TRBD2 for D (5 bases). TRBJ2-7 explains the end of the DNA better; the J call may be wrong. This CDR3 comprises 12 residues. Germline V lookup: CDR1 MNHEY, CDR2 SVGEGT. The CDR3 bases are TGTTCCACCGTAACGGGGTACTACGAGCAGTACTTC. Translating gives CSTVTGYYEQYF.

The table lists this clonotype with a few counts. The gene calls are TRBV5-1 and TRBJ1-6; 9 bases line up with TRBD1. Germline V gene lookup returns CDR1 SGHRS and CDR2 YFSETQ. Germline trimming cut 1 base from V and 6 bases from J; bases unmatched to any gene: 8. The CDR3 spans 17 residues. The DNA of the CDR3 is TGCGCCAGCAGCTTGATCCCACAGGGGGCCGGTAATTCACCCCTCCACTTT. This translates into CASSLIPQGAGNSPLHF. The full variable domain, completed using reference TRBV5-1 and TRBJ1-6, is KAGVTQTPRYLIKTRGQQVTLSCSPISGHRSVSWYQQTPGQGLQFLFEYFSETQRNKGNFPGRFSGRQFSNSRSEMNVSTLELGDSALYLCASSLIPQGAGNSPLHFGNGTRLTVT.

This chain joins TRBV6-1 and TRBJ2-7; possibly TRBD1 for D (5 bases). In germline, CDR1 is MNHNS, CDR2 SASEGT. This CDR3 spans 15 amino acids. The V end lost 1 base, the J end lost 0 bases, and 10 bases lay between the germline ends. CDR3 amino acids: CASSEEAGRSYEQYF. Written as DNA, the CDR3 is TGTGCCAGCAGTGAAGAGGCAGGGCGCTCCTACGAGCAGTACTTC.

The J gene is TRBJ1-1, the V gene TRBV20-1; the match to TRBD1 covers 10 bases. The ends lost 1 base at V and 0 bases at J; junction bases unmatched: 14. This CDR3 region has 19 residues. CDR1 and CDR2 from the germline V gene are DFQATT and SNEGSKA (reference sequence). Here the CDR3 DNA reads TGCAGTGCTAGAGGAGGGATTCCTAGGACAGGGGGAATGAACACTGAAGCTTTCTTT. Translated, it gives CSARGGIPRTGGMNTEAFF.

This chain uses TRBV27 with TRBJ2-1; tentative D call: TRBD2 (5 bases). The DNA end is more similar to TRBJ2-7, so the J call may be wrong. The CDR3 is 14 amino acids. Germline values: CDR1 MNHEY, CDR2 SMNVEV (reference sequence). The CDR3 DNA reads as TGTGCCAGCAGTTTATCACAGACTAACAATGAGCAGTACTTC. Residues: CASSLSQTNNEQYF.

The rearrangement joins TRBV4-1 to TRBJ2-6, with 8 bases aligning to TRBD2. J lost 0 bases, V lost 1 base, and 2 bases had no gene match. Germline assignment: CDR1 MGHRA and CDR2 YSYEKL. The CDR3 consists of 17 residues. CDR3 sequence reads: CASSQGGGFSGANVLTF. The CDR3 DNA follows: TGCGCCAGCAGCCAAGGCGGGGGGTTCTCTGGGGCCAACGTCCTGACTTTC.

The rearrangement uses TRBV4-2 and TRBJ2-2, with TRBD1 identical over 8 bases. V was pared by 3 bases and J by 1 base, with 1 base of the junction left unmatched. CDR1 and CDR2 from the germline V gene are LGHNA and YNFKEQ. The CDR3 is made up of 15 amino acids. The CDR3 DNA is TGTGCCAGCAGCCAGGGACAGGAGAACACCGGGGAGCTGTTTTTT. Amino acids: CASSQGQENTGELFF.

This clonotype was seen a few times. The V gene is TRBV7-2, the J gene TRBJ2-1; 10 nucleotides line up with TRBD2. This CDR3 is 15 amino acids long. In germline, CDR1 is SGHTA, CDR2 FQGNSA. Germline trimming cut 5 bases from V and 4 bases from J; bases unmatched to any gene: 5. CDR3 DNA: TGTGCCAGCAGCAAAGAACTAGCGGGGTACAATGAGCAGTTCTTC. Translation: CASSKELAGYNEQFF.

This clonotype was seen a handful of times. This chain's CDR3 is CASTYQETQYF. The CDR3, as DNA: TGTGCCAGCACCTATCAAGAGACCCAGTACTTC. The chain links TRBV12-3 or TRBV12-4 to TRBJ2-5; D not certain. This CDR3 has 11 residues. The V end lost 7 bases, the J end lost 2 bases, and 5 bases lay between the germline ends.

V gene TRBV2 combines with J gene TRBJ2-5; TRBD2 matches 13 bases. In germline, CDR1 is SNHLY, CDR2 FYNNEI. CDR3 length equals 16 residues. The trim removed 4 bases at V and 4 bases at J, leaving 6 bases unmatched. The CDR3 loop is CASSARTSGGLETQYF. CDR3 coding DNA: TGTGCCAGCAGTGCCCGGACTAGCGGGGGTCTAGAGACCCAGTACTTC. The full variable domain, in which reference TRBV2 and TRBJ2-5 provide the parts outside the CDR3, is EPEVTQTPSHQVTQMGQEVILRCVPISNHLYFYWYRQILGQKVEFLVSFYNNEISEKSEIFDDQFSVERPDGSNFTLKIRSTKLEDSAMYFCASSARTSGGLETQYFGPGTRLLVL.

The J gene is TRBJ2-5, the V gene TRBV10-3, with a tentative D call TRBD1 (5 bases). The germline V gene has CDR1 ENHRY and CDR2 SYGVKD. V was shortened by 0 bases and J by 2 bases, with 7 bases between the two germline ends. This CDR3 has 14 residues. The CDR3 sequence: CAISESRVQETQYF. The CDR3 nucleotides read TGTGCCATCAGTGAGTCCAGGGTTCAAGAGACCCAGTACTTC.

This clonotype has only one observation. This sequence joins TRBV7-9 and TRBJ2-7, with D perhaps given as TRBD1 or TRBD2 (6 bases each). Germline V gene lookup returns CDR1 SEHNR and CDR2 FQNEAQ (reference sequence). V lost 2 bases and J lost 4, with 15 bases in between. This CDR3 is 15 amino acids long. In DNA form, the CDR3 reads TGTGCCAGCAGCTTAACCGACGGGGGCGGTTACGAGCAGTACTTC. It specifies CASSLTDGGGYEQYF.

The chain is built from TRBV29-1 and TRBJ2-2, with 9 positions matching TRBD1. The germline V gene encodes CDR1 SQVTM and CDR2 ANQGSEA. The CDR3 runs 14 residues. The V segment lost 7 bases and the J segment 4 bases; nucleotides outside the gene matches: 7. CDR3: CSALGQGGTGELFF. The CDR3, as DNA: TGCAGCGCTTTGGGACAGGGTGGCACCGGGGAGCTGTTTTTT.

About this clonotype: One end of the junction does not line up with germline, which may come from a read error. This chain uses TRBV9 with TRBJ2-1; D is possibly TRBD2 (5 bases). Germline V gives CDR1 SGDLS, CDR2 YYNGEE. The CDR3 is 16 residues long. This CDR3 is CASSVSWSAVYNEQFF. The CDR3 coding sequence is TGTGCCAGCAGCGTATCCTGGTCAGCGGTCTACAACGAGCAGTTCTTC.

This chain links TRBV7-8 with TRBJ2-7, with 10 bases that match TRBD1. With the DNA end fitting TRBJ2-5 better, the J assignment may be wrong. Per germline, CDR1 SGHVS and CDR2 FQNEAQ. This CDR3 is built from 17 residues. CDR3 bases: TGTGCCAGCAGCTTCCATCCTCAGACAGGGGGCGCGGAGACCCAGTACTTC. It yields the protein CASSFHPQTGGAETQYF.

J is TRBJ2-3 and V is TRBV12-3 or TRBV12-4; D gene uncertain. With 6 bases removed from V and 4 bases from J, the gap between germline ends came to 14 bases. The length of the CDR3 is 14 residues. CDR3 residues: CASRERPAADTQYF. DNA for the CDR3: TGTGCCAGCAGGGAAAGACCCGCGGCAGATACGCAGTATTTT.

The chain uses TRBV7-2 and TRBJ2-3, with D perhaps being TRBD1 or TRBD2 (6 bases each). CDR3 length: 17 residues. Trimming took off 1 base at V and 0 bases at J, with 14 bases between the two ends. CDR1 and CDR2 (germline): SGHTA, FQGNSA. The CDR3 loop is CASSLVGGPISTDTQYF. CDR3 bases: TGTGCCAGCAGCTTAGTGGGGGGCCCGATTAGCACAGATACGCAGTATTTT.